This is a list of T cell receptor beta chains from one sample in a study of T cell repertoires in cytomegalovirus infection. No antigens are known for them. A single record per CDR3 protein comes from TCRdb applying MiXCR to the reads. The sample records 600,000 to 700,000 distinct CDR3 sequences, about 33% being singletons. Sequenced material: cultured PBMCs, taken from culture after CMV antigen stimulation. These receptors came from a human donor in good health (CMV status not recorded). Some clones in this sample may be carry-over from other donors' samples. Both conserved end residues are part of each CDR3. The order of the fields is V gene, CDR3 protein.

V: TRBV15
CDR3: CATSKETGSTDTQYF

V: TRBV7-2
CDR3: CASSRTGAGGTGELLF

V: TRBV24-1
CDR3: CATSDSGTKTQYF

V: TRBV20-1
CDR3: CSAGQGGEGSPLHF

V: TRBV7-2
CDR3: CASSSALAGGPTDTQYF

V: TRBV7-9
CDR3: CASSFSGSTTNEKLFF

V: TRBV4-1
CDR3: CASSQEAHNEQFF

V: TRBV6-6
CDR3: CASSYFSDRGRSPLHF

V: TRBV7-2
CDR3: CASSLGEGTQYF

V: TRBV2
CDR3: CASSEYGGGGFGELFF

V: TRBV7-2
CDR3: CASSISGTSTDTQYF